This T cell receptor (beta chain) was retrieved from a study of blood T cell repertoires in COVID-19. About the research overall: Both acute and convalescent COVID-19 samples were obtained from the United States, Italy and Spain. In each case, the material was cDNA or gDNA derived from T cells, B-cell-depleted T cells, or PBMCs.

Per the original methods: By means of reference gene primer amplification, nucleated cell counts were estimated. The method was immunoSEQ multiplex PCR; TCRdb's version includes in-frame clones alone and lacks a portion of them. V and J calls and clone size are given by that table; D and trimming were obtained from the DNA. The data contain about 270,000 clones, approximately 77% of them singletons. The CDR3 length is 17 residues. The V end was cut by 3 bases, the J end by 4 bases, with 20 bases between. Germline V gives CDR1 MDHEN, CDR2 SYDVKM. Sequenced input: peripheral blood. The origin of this receptor is a woman aged 18-29 years with acute or convalescent COVID-19. This sequence joins TRBV28 and TRBJ2-3, with D perhaps TRBD2 (6 bases). As DNA, the CDR3 is TGTGCCAGCAGTTTCTGGGCTCTTCGCGGGGTCCCAGATACGCAGTATTTT. Translation: CASSFWALRGVPDTQYF.